A single sample gave rise to the 5 T cell receptor beta chains below, sequenced in a study of blood T cell repertoires in COVID-19. Sequencing was performed with immunoSEQ multiplex PCR; in TCRdb, only in-frame clones are kept and a portion is missing. The sample shows approximately 390,000 clones, about 87% of them seen only once. Input material: PBMCs or T cells enriched from blood (not recorded which). The source is a woman in her 50s who had recovered from COVID-19.

The genes are TRBV28 and TRBJ1-3; possible D gene TRBD1, 6 bases. The CDR3 runs 15 residues. V dropped 1 base and J dropped 4 bases, with 11 bases sitting between them. Looked up from germline, CDR1 is MDHEN and CDR2 is SYDVKM. CDR3 sequence: CASSLLDSRGNTIYF. The CDR3 DNA is TGTGCCAGCAGTTTATTGGACAGTCGCGGAAACACCATATATTTT.

The chain employs TRBV10-3 and TRBJ2-2, with D maybe TRBD2 (6 bases). The CDR3 totals 13 residues. Germline CDR1 ENHRY, CDR2 SYGVKD. Between the trimmed V and J ends, which lost 11 bases and 3 bases, there was a span of 13 bases. The CDR3 region is CACRRDDTGELFF. For the CDR3, the DNA is TGTGCCTGTCGGAGGGACGACACCGGGGAGCTGTTTTTT.

The chain is built from TRBV5-4 and TRBJ2-2, with D perhaps matching TRBD2 (5 bases). In germline, CDR1 is SGHNT, CDR2 YYREEE (reference sequence). V dropped 0 bases and J dropped 10 bases, with 10 bases sitting between them. This CDR3 is built from 13 residues. The CDR3 spells CASSLARAVELFF. The CDR3 DNA is TGTGCCAGCAGCTTGGCGAGGGCAGTGGAGCTGTTTTTT. The entire variable domain, with the rest obtained from reference TRBV5-4 and TRBJ2-2, is as follows: ETGVTQSPTHLIKTRGQQVTLRCSSQSGHNTVSWYQQALGQGPQFIFQYYREEENGRGNFPPRFSGLQFPNYSSELNVNALELDDSALYLCASSLARAVELFFGEGSRLTVL.

The rearrangement uses TRBV5-4 and TRBJ2-5; no firm D call. The ends were cut back, 2 bases at V and 2 bases at J, with 7 bases in the middle. CDR1 is SGHNT, CDR2 YYREEE, per germline (reference sequence). The CDR3 has 13 residues. CDR3 protein: CASSFPTQETQYF. The CDR3 DNA reads as TGTGCCAGCAGCTTCCCGACACAAGAGACCCAGTACTTC. Supplemented by reference TRBV5-4 and TRBJ2-5, the full variable domain reads ETGVTQSPTHLIKTRGQQVTLRCSSQSGHNTVSWYQQALGQGPQFIFQYYREEENGRGNFPPRFSGLQFPNYSSELNVNALELDDSALYLCASSFPTQETQYFGPGTRLLVL.

This clone was counted a single time. The junction and the germline gene differ at one end; a read error may be behind it. The chain employs TRBV4-3 and TRBJ2-7; 9 bases map to TRBD1. The V gene's germline CDR1 is LGHNA and CDR2 YSLEER. This CDR3 comprises 13 residues. The CDR3 nucleotides read TGCGCCAGCAGCCAAGACGGGACAGGGTTAAAAGACTTC. Translating gives CASSQDGTGLKDF.